This T cell receptor beta chain was sequenced during a study of identifying expanded T cells in peripheral blood. No infections or other immune events were documented during collection. Regarding this clone: Its antigen is still unknown.

Study-level points and caveats: Across healthy donors, higher total template counts meant significantly greater roughly two-week count variance. Over two and four weeks, about 17 and 20 clones changed, versus roughly 1.1 between replicates.

The protocol was immunoSEQ multiplex PCR, while the TCRdb copy is restricted to in-frame clones and leaves out a portion. The sample lists over 100,000 clones, 88% occurring once. The CDR3 has 15 residues. Germline trimming cut 3 bases from V and 7 bases from J; bases unmatched to any gene: 7. CDR1 is MNHEY and CDR2 is SVGAGI in the germline V gene. The source is a person aged 18 to 70 in good health. This chain links TRBV6-5 with TRBJ1-4; TRBD1 agrees at 8 bases. Sample: blood. The CDR3 DNA sequence: TGTGCCAGCAGTTATGCCGGGACAGGTGCTGAAAAACTGTTTTTT. This encodes CASSYAGTGAEKLFF.